A selection of T cell receptor beta chains follows, all from one sample in a study of CD8 T cells in Susac syndrome. In TCRdb, the immunoSEQ multiplex PCR reads were re-called with MiXCR into one record per CDR3 protein. The sample has about 130,000 distinct CDR3 sequences, roughly 94% seen once. The specimen was CD4+ T cells from PBMCs. The source is a human donor with multiple sclerosis. Each CDR3 is given with its conserved first and last residue. D genes are given only for firm matches. Not every row has a clone size; where given, it reads once, few, many or a size class.

TRBD1,TRBJ1-2,TRBV19,NA,TGTGCCAGTAGTACCCGGGACAGGACTAACTATGGCTACACCTTC,CASSTRDRTNYGYTF
NA,TRBJ1-1,TRBV23-1,NA,TGCGCCAGCGTACACCTTCCAGGGGAGATCCTTGAAGCTTTCTTT,CASVHLPGEILEAFF
NA,TRBJ1-6,TRBV20-1,NA,TGCAGTGCCGGACTTCGGGATTCACCCCTCCACTTT,CSAGLRDSPLHF
NA,TRBJ1-4,TRBV27,NA,TGTGCCAGCCGTGGGGCAGCAACTAATGAAAAACTGTTTTTT,CASRGAATNEKLFF
NA,TRBJ2-1,TRBV12-5,once,TGTGCTAGTACTGAAGCCTACAATGAGCAGTTCTTC,CASTEAYNEQFF
NA,TRBJ1-3,TRBV12-3/TRBV12-4,NA,TGTGCCAGCGAGGTCTCTGGAAACACCATATATTTT,CASEVSGNTIYF
NA,TRBJ2-7,TRBV28,few,TGTGCCAGCACCATGGGGCTCCTAAACTACGAGCAGTACTTC,CASTMGLLNYEQYF
TRBD1,TRBJ1-2,TRBV6-5,NA,TGTGCCAGCAGTTACCCCACAACAGGGGGCTACGGCTACACCTTC,CASSYPTTGGYGYTF
NA,TRBJ2-5,TRBV18,once,TGTGCCAGCTCACCAATGCGGGAACAGACCCAGTACTTC,CASSPMREQTQYF
NA,TRBJ1-5,TRBV7-2,NA,TGTGCCAGCAGCCTCAGCGCCGGGAACTACAATCAGCCCCAGCATTTT,CASSLSAGNYNQPQHF
NA,TRBJ1-1,TRBV11-2,few,TGTGCCAGCAGCTTAGTAGTGAACACTGAAGCTTTCTTT,CASSLVVNTEAFF
NA,TRBJ1-2,TRBV12-3/TRBV12-4,NA,TGTGCCAGCAGTTTAGCGCAGCGGGTCGGCTACACCTTC,CASSLAQRVGYTF
NA,TRBJ2-3,TRBV29-1,NA,TGCAGCGTTGCCCTCACAGATACGCAGTATTTT,CSVALTDTQYF
NA,TRBJ1-5,TRBV19,once,TGTGCCAGTATCCCCCAACCCAGAAGTGGACAGCCCCAGCATTTT,CASIPQPRSGQPQHF
NA,TRBJ1-2,TRBV20-1,NA,TGCAGTGCGAGCTCAAACTATGGCTACACCTTC,CSASSNYGYTF
NA,TRBJ2-6,TRBV30,NA,TGTGCCTCTTCCGGGGGTGCCCTGTTGGCCAACGTCCTGACTTTC,CASSGGALLANVLTF
TRBD1,TRBJ2-2,TRBV5-1,NA,TGCGCCAGCAGCATGACAGGGGCCCCGAACACCGGGGAGCTGTTTTTT,CASSMTGAPNTGELFF
NA,TRBJ1-5,TRBV19,NA,TGTGCCAGTAGTCCCCACAGGACGCAGCCCCAGCATTTT,CASSPHRTQPQHF
TRBD1,TRBJ1-5,TRBV12-3/TRBV12-4,NA,TGTGCCAGCAGTTTAGGGACAGGGAGTGTAGTCAATCAGCCCCAGCATTTT,CASSLGTGSVVNQPQHF
NA,TRBJ1-1,TRBV5-6,NA,TGTGCCAGCAGCGATGACACAGGGAACACTGAAGCTTTCTTT,CASSDDTGNTEAFF
NA,TRBJ1-2,TRBV25-1,NA,TGTGCCAGCAGTGCTGCGGGGGGAAACTATGGCTACACCTTC,CASSAAGGNYGYTF
NA,TRBJ2-5,TRBV7-3,NA,TGTGCCAGCAGCTTAAACGGCTGGGAGACCCAGTACTTC,CASSLNGWETQYF
TRBD1,TRBJ1-2,TRBV27,once,TGTGCCAGCAGTTTATATGCAGGGGGAAACGGCTACACCTTC,CASSLYAGGNGYTF
NA,TRBJ1-5,TRBV27,NA,TGTGCCAGCAGTTTCATGGGGTTCGGTCAGCCCCAGCATTTT,CASSFMGFGQPQHF
NA,TRBJ2-7,TRBV10-2,NA,TGCGCCAGCAGTGAGTGGACGAGTTCCTACGAGCAGTACTTC,CASSEWTSSYEQYF
NA,TRBJ1-4,TRBV7-2,NA,TGTGCCAGCAGGCAGGGGCCCTCAAGGGGAAAACTGTTTTTT,CASRQGPSRGKLFF
NA,TRBJ1-2,TRBV30,once,TGTGCCTGGAGTTCGGCGGTCTACACCTTC,CAWSSAVYTF
NA,TRBJ1-3,TRBV30,NA,TGTGCCTGGATTCCACGAATGGGTGGAAACACCATATATTTT,CAWIPRMGGNTIYF
TRBD1,TRBJ2-2,TRBV9,NA,TGTGCCAGCAGCGGCCCCGGGACAGGGTATGACACCGGGGAGCTGTTTTTT,CASSGPGTGYDTGELFF
NA,TRBJ2-1,TRBV4-1,NA,TGCGCCAGCAGCCGAACAGGGTTGTATGAGCAGTTCTTC,CASSRTGLYEQFF
NA,TRBJ2-3,TRBV30,NA,TGTGCCTGCCCGGGACCCCGGGCAGATACGCAGTATTTT,CACPGPRADTQYF
NA,TRBJ1-6,TRBV20-1,NA,TGCAGTGCTAGAGAACAGGGAATCAATTCACCCCTCCACTTT,CSAREQGINSPLHF
TRBD1,TRBJ1-1,TRBV7-9,NA,TGTGCCAGCATCCCCGACAGGGGGAGCACTGAAGCTTTCTTT,CASIPDRGSTEAFF
TRBD1,TRBJ2-5,TRBV7-9,NA,TGTGCCAGCAGCTCCCTTCAGGGGGTTCAAGAGACCCAGTACTTC,CASSSLQGVQETQYF
TRBD2,TRBJ2-1,TRBV9,NA,TGTGCCAGCAGCCAAGCGGGGGGGAACTACAATGAGCAGTTCTTC,CASSQAGGNYNEQFF
NA,TRBJ2-7,TRBV30,NA,TGTGCCTGGTCTAGGGCGGAATACGAGCAGTACTTC,CAWSRAEYEQYF
NA,TRBJ1-1,TRBV15,NA,TGTGCCACCAGCAGATCGGGGATAGGCACTGAAGCTTTCTTT,CATSRSGIGTEAFF
TRBD1,TRBJ2-4,TRBV6-1,few,TGTGCCAGCAGTCCCGGACAGGGGATTAACATTCAGTACTTC,CASSPGQGINIQYF
NA,TRBJ2-7,TRBV6-6,NA,TGTGCCACCATGGGAGGGGACAGAACCTACGAGCAGTACTTC,CATMGGDRTYEQYF
TRBD2,TRBJ2-7,TRBV6-2/TRBV6-3,NA,TGTGCCAGCAGCCGCCGACTAGCGCCGTACGAGCAGTACTTC,CASSRRLAPYEQYF
NA,TRBJ2-5,TRBV15,NA,TGTGCCACCAGCAGAGCACCGGCCGAGACCCAGTACTTC,CATSRAPAETQYF
NA,TRBJ2-2,TRBV10-3,NA,TGTGCCATCAGTGAACGAGGGACTAACACCGGGGAGCTGTTTTTT,CAISERGTNTGELFF
NA,TRBJ1-1,TRBV2,NA,TGTGCCAGCAGCAAGGGGCGGAACACTGAAGCTTTCTTT,CASSKGRNTEAFF
TRBD1,TRBJ2-7,TRBV7-2,NA,TGTGCCAGCTCCCGGGACAGGGGGCTTGAGCAGTACTTC,CASSRDRGLEQYF
NA,TRBJ1-1,TRBV4-3,NA,TGCGCCAGCAGCCAAGATGAGAGCACTGAAGCTTTCTTT,CASSQDESTEAFF
TRBD1,TRBJ1-6,TRBV7-9,NA,TGTGCCAGCAGCTCCCGAGGACAGGAGAATTCACCCCTCCACTTT,CASSSRGQENSPLHF
NA,TRBJ2-2,TRBV6-1,NA,TGTGCCAGCACCCCCGTCCGGGGGAACACCGGGGAGCTGTTTTTT,CASTPVRGNTGELFF
NA,TRBJ1-1,TRBV29-1,NA,TGCAGCGTGGGGGGAGAAACCATGAACACTGAAGCTTTCTTT,CSVGGETMNTEAFF
NA,TRBJ1-2,TRBV29-1,NA,TGCAGCGCCGGAGCGGCAGGCCCTGGTGGCTACACCTTC,CSAGAAGPGGYTF
NA,TRBJ2-3,TRBV29-1,NA,TGCAGCGTCCCGGGTAGGGGCGGTTCTGATACGCAGTATTTT,CSVPGRGGSDTQYF